Below, one T cell receptor (beta chain) is given with its context. Its antigen is unidentified. The sample originates from a study of OX40 agonist ivuxolimab in advanced cancers. This CDR3 contains 14 residues. Germline CDR1 is LGHNA and CDR2 is YNFKEQ. Trimming took 3 bases from V and 8 from J, leaving 11 bases between them. Overall study findings and caveats: Mean expanded clone counts were higher in CD8+ than CD4+ T cells.

Some clones are missing from TCRdb's copy, which holds only in-frame ones; the method was immunoSEQ multiplex PCR. The sample carries tens of thousands of clones, 91% recorded once. The rearrangement links TRBV4-2 to TRBJ1-6; possibly TRBD1 for D (6 bases). The clonotype was recovered from an adult with an advanced solid tumor such as melanoma, head and neck, liver or kidney cancer. The specimen was CD4+ or CD8+ T cells sorted from blood, collected in a trial of the OX40 agonist ivuxolimab. Written as DNA, the CDR3 is TGTGCCAGCAGCCAGACAGGAGGTTATTCACCCCTCCACTTT. Encoded protein: CASSQTGGYSPLHF.